These 20 T cell receptor beta chains were sequenced from one sample in a study of T cell changes during pregnancy in multiple sclerosis. Assay used: immunoSEQ multiplex PCR; TCRdb lists only in-frame clones, some missing. The sample holds about 53,000 clones, roughly 91% seen once. Here the sequenced sample was CD4+ T cells from peripheral blood mononuclear cells, taken in the third trimester of pregnancy. Every receptor here comes from a female donor with multiple sclerosis, enrolled in a pregnancy study.

CDR3 DNA: TGTGCCAGTAGTTCGACAGGGGGCACAGATACGCAGTATTTT. Translated: CASSSTGGTDTQYF. V usage is TRBV19 and J usage is TRBJ2-3; 8 positions match TRBD1. The V and J ends lost 5 bases and 1 base, in that order; junction bases with no gene match: 2. This CDR3 spans 14 amino acids. The germline V gene encodes CDR1 LNHDA and CDR2 SQIVND (reference sequence).

The genes are TRBV7-2 and TRBJ1-2; TRBD1 aligns across 9 bases. CDR3 length: 12 residues. CDR1 is SGHTA and CDR2 is FQGNSA in the germline V gene. V lost 3 bases and J lost 8; bases outside the gene matches: 1. The CDR3: CASSLTGGGYTF. As DNA, the CDR3 is TGTGCCAGCAGCTTGACAGGGGGAGGCTACACCTTC.

This chain joins TRBV13 and TRBJ1-1; TRBD1 matches at 7 bases. The CDR3 is 15 amino acids. V lost 4 bases and J lost 1; bases outside the gene matches: 6. Germline CDR1 and CDR2: PRHDT and FYEKMQ (reference sequence). The CDR3 loop is CASSSSRTGNTEAFF. CDR3 coding DNA: TGTGCCAGCAGCTCTTCCCGGACAGGGAACACTGAAGCTTTCTTT.

This chain uses TRBV30 with TRBJ1-6; D call uncertain. Looked up from germline, CDR1 is GTSNPN and CDR2 is SVGIG (reference sequence). CDR3 size: 11 residues. V shed 3 bases and J shed 14 bases, with 11 bases lying between them. CDR3 nucleotide sequence: TGTGCCTGGAGAACCTCCGGGACCCTCCACTTT. Protein product: CAWRTSGTLHF. Drawing the rest from reference TRBV30 and TRBJ1-6, the complete variable domain is SQTIHQWPATLVQPVGSPLSLECTVEGTSNPNLYWYRQAAGRGLQLLFYSVGIGQISSEVPQNLSASRPQDRQFILSSKKLLLSDSGFYLCAWRTSGTLHFGNGTRLTVT.

J is TRBJ1-1 and V is TRBV7-8; D ambiguous. The V gene's germline CDR1 is SGHVS and CDR2 FQNEAQ. The length of the CDR3 is 12 residues. V was shortened by 3 bases and J by 4 bases, with 6 bases between the two germline ends. The CDR3 sequence is CASSFGSTEAFF. The CDR3 region has the DNA TGTGCCAGCAGCTTCGGGTCCACTGAAGCTTTCTTT. The variable domain in full, completed from reference TRBV7-8 and TRBJ1-1, reads GAGVSQSPRYKVAKRGQDVALRCDPISGHVSLFWYQQALGQGPEFLTYFQNEAQLDKSGLPSDRFFAERPEGSVSTLKIQRTQQEDSAVYLCASSFGSTEAFFGQGTRLTVV.

This rearrangement joins TRBV2 to TRBJ2-7, with D possibly matching TRBD2 (7 bases). Germline CDR1 reads SNHLY; CDR2 reads FYNNEI. With 2 bases removed from V and 2 bases from J, the gap between germline ends came to 16 bases. The CDR3 consists of 16 residues. Written as DNA, the CDR3 is TGTGCCAGCAGTGAAAGTGTGAGGGGGGGAACCTACGAGCAGTACTTC. The encoded protein is CASSESVRGGTYEQYF.

The J gene is TRBJ2-2, the V gene TRBV5-1; 7 nucleotides align to TRBD1. CDR1 is SGHRS, CDR2 YFSETQ, per germline. The CDR3 covers 19 residues. V lost 5 bases, J lost 2 bases, and 18 bases stayed unmatched. In DNA, the CDR3 is TGCGCCAGCAGGACCCGACCGCTTTGGGACAGACAAAACACCGGGGAGCTGTTTTTT. Translation: CASRTRPLWDRQNTGELFF.

The rearrangement uses TRBV6-6 and TRBJ2-1, with 8 bases matching TRBD2. The CDR3 consists of 15 residues. After removal of 6 bases from V and 7 bases from J, the junction contained 11 bases not matched to a gene. CDR1 and CDR2 from the germline V gene are MNHNY and SVGAGI (reference sequence). CDR3 sequence (DNA): TGTGCCAGCAGCACCAGCGGGGGTTCAGGGAATGAGCAGTTCTTC. Amino acids: CASSTSGGSGNEQFF.

The rearrangement joins TRBV11-2 to TRBJ2-1; 10 bases fit TRBD2. In germline, CDR1 is SGHAT, CDR2 FQNNGV. This CDR3 is built from 17 residues. With 2 bases clipped from V and 1 base from J, the junction kept 5 bases outside the gene matches. The DNA of the CDR3 is TGTGCCAGCAGCTTACCGCAACTAGCGGGGTCCTACAATGAGCAGTTCTTC. Translated: CASSLPQLAGSYNEQFF.

The V call is TRBV7-8, the J call TRBJ2-1; tentative D call: TRBD2 (6 bases). The CDR3 loop spans 17 amino acids. Trimming took 6 bases from V and 6 from J, leaving 24 bases between them. The V gene's germline CDR1 is SGHVS and CDR2 FQNEAQ. The CDR3 protein is CASRPPGGPTTPNEQFF. The CDR3 DNA is TGTGCCAGCAGGCCCCCCGGGGGTCCCACGACACCCAATGAGCAGTTCTTC.

The chain joins TRBV9 to TRBJ2-5; TRBD1 might be the D (6 bases). CDR1 SGDLS and CDR2 YYNGEE come from the germline V gene. V was trimmed by 3 bases and J by 7 bases, leaving 19 bases between them. This CDR3 comprises 15 residues. The CDR3 sequence is CASSETGTRARTQYF. CDR3 in DNA: TGTGCCAGCAGCGAAACGGGGACACGCGCGCGGACCCAGTACTTC.

The chain carries TRBV6-6 and TRBJ2-2, with 9 bases identical to TRBD1. CDR3 length: 15 amino acids. Germline CDR1 reads MNHNY; CDR2 reads SVGAGI (reference sequence). Trimming at V came to 0 bases and at J to 6 bases, leaving 2 bases not matched to a gene. CDR3 nucleotides: TGTGCCAGCAGTTACTCCGGGACAGGGTCCGGGGAGCTGTTTTTT. Its translation is CASSYSGTGSGELFF.

This sequence joins TRBV11-2 and TRBJ2-7; 7 bases match TRBD1. V was pared by 4 bases and J by 5 bases, with 8 bases of the junction left unmatched. Germline CDR1 and CDR2: SGHAT and FQNNGV. The CDR3 length is 14 residues. The CDR3 nucleotides are TGTGCCAGCAGCTCCCTGGCACAGGGGAACGAGCAGTACTTC. Protein product: CASSSLAQGNEQYF. The whole variable domain, remainder taken from reference TRBV11-2 and TRBJ2-7, is EAGVAQSPRYKIIEKRQSVAFWCNPISGHATLYWYQQILGQGPKLLIQFQNNGVVDDSQLPKDRFSAERLKGVDSTLKIQPAKLEDSAVYLCASSSLAQGNEQYFGPGTRLTVT.

The chain employs TRBV11-2 and TRBJ1-3, with 8 bases aligning to TRBD1. This CDR3 spans 16 amino acids. V lost 0 bases to trimming and J lost 2 bases; unmatched junction nucleotides: 3. CDR1 SGHAT and CDR2 FQNNGV come from the germline V gene. The CDR3 DNA follows: TGTGCCAGCAGCTTAGAGGGGACAGGCACTGGAAACACCATATATTTT. Its translation is CASSLEGTGTGNTIYF.

V and J are TRBV2 and TRBJ1-5; D remains unclear. The CDR3 contains 15 residues. V lost 3 bases and J lost 5, with 14 bases in between. The germline V gene encodes CDR1 SNHLY and CDR2 FYNNEI. CDR3 loop: CASSEFRVGDQPQHF. As DNA, the CDR3 is TGTGCCAGCAGTGAGTTTCGGGTTGGCGATCAGCCCCAGCATTTT.

V and J are TRBV7-8 and TRBJ2-5; 8 bases are a match to TRBD2. Germline assignment: CDR1 SGHVS and CDR2 FQNEAQ. Trimming took 4 bases from V and 4 from J; bases not matched to a gene: 8. The CDR3 contains 15 residues. In DNA, the CDR3 is TGTGCCAGCAGCTATGGGGCGGGGGGATTAGAGACCCAGTACTTC. It encodes CASSYGAGGLETQYF.

The gene calls are TRBV5-1 and TRBJ2-2, with 9 bases fitting TRBD1. The ends lost 3 bases at V and 4 bases at J; junction bases unmatched: 1. CDR1 is SGHRS, CDR2 YFSETQ, per germline. This CDR3 is 14 amino acids long. Here the CDR3 reads CASSWDRVTGELFF. CDR3 bases: TGCGCCAGCAGCTGGGACAGGGTCACCGGGGAGCTGTTTTTT.

The chain joins TRBV15 to TRBJ2-7, with 10 bases that match TRBD1. The J segment lost 6 bases and the V segment lost 0 bases, leaving 5 bases of the junction unmatched. This CDR3 comprises 15 residues. CDR1 LNHNV and CDR2 YYDKDF come from the germline V gene (reference sequence). CDR3 in amino acids: CATSREGQGFGEQYF. CDR3 coding DNA: TGTGCCACCAGCAGAGAGGGACAGGGGTTCGGCGAGCAGTACTTC.

The J gene is TRBJ2-3, the V gene TRBV7-3, with 9 bases identical to TRBD2. Looked up from germline, CDR1 is SGHTA and CDR2 is FQGTGA. The CDR3 extends over 18 amino acids. V shed 3 bases, J shed 1 base, and the junction held 11 bases outside the gene matches. CDR3 protein: CASSFHFEVAGGTDTQYF. The CDR3 DNA reads TGTGCCAGCAGCTTCCACTTCGAGGTAGCGGGGGGCACAGATACGCAGTATTTT.

The gene calls are TRBV11-2 and TRBJ2-1, with 8 bases that match TRBD1. Trimming removed 3 bases from V and 5 bases from J; junction bases left unmatched: 9. Germline-derived CDR1 and CDR2 are SGHAT and FQNNGV. There are 16 residues in the CDR3. CDR3 region: CASSFTDRVKNNEQFF. In nucleotides, the CDR3 is TGTGCCAGCAGCTTTACGGACAGGGTCAAGAACAATGAGCAGTTCTTC.